Sequencing of this TCR beta chain was carried out in a study of cytomegalovirus exposure and HLA in healthy donors. Whole-study context: Earlier results showed roughly 120 million unique TCR beta sequences derived from some 190 million T cells.

PCR employed 60 Vbeta and 13 Jbeta primers. TCRdb keeps only in-frame clones here, not all; method: immunoSEQ multiplex PCR. The clone table shows about 170,000 clones, with the ten largest holding about 1.2%. Germline trimming cut 6 bases from V and 2 bases from J; bases unmatched to any gene: 13. Germline CDR1 MNHNY, CDR2 SVGAGI (reference sequence). CDR3 length: 16 residues. The sequenced sample was PBMCs. The receptor comes from a woman aged 60-75 years in good health and CMV-seronegative. The rearrangement joins TRBV6-6 to TRBJ2-7, with 7 positions matching TRBD1. Here the CDR3 DNA reads TGTGCCAGCAGAGATAACAGGGGTTCTGCCCCCTACGAGCAGTACTTC. Translation gives CASRDNRGSAPYEQYF.